The present T cell receptor beta chain was sequenced within a study of T cells after yellow fever vaccination. Turning to the study itself: The SMART-Seq v4 Ultra Low Input method served to prepare the low-cell-number fractions.

Study-wide points: Peaking on day 5 versus 15, the secondary response was faster but weaker.

Trimming took 3 bases from V and 0 from J; bases not matched to a gene: 18. The germline V gene encodes CDR1 ENHRY and CDR2 SYGVKD. The length of the CDR3 is 20 residues. On this clonotype: Antigen unknown.

TCRdb fed the 5' RACE reads into MiXCR, producing one record per CDR3 protein. The data show under 600,000 distinct CDR3 sequences, about 13% seen once. The sequence was obtained from a man aged 25 to 40 who received the YFV17D yellow fever vaccine. The J gene is TRBJ2-3, the V gene TRBV10-3; 7 positions match TRBD1. The starting material was PBMCs, obtained on the day of the yellow fever booster vaccination. This CDR3 is CAISDYRKGTVVHSTDTQYF. In nucleotides, the CDR3 is TGTGCCATCAGTGACTACCGAAAGGGGACAGTCGTACATAGCACAGATACGCAGTATTTT.